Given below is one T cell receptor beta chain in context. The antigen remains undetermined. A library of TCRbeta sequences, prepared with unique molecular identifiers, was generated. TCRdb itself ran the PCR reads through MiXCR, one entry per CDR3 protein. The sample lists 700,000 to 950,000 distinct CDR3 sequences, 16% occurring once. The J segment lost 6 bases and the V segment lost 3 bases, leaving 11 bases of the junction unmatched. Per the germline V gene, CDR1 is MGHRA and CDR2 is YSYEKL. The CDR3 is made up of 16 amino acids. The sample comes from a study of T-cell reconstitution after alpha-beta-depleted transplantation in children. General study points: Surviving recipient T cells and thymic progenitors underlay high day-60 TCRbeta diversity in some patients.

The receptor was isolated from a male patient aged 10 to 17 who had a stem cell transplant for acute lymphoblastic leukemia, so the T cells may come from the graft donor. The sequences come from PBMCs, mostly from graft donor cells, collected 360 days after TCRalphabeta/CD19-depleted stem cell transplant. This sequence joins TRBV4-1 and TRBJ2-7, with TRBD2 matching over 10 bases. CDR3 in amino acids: CASSHALAGGPLEQYF. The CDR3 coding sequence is TGCGCCAGCAGCCACGCGTTAGCGGGAGGTCCCCTCGAGCAGTACTTC.